Below, 28 T cell receptor beta chains from the same sample are listed, as sequenced in a study of identical twins. TCRdb called the 5' RACE reads again in MiXCR, with one record for every CDR3 protein. The sample lists fewer than 500,000 distinct CDR3 sequences; 14% were seen once. These data also formed part of another study, on yellow fever vaccine responses in identical twins.

Specimen: CD4+ T cells sorted from blood. The receptors stem from a woman aged 18-29 years in good health.

There are many counts of this clonotype. The gene calls are TRBV28 and TRBJ2-3; D perhaps matches TRBD2 (6 bases). The V gene's germline CDR1 is MDHEN and CDR2 SYDVKM. V shed 3 bases and J shed 1 base, with 8 bases lying between them. The CDR3 length is 14 residues. CDR3 residues: CASSFGEGTDTQYF. The CDR3 region has the DNA TGTGCCAGCAGTTTCGGGGAGGGCACAGATACGCAGTATTTT.

As regards this clonotype: One end of the junction fails to match germline, which may point to a read error. This chain uses TRBV5-1 with TRBJ1-2; D perhaps matches TRBD1 (6 bases). The CDR3 loop spans 15 amino acids. Germline CDR1 SGHRS, CDR2 YFSETQ. This CDR3 is CANSYSGVANYGYTF. The CDR3 DNA sequence: TGCGCCAACAGCTATTCAGGGGTTGCGAACTATGGCTACACCTTC.

V and J are TRBV20-1 and TRBJ2-3; 8 nucleotides match TRBD2. Trimming removed 5 bases from V and 5 bases from J; junction bases left unmatched: 15. The germline gives CDR1 DFQATT, CDR2 SNEGSKA (reference sequence). The CDR3 is 16 amino acids. CDR3 sequence (DNA): TGCAGTGCTCGCCCTTTACTCGCGGGGGGTAGAGATACGCAGTATTTT. Its protein product is CSARPLLAGGRDTQYF.

This clonotype was recorded a few times. The J gene is TRBJ2-1, the V gene TRBV6-2 or TRBV6-3; TRBD2 matches 15 bases. The germline gives CDR1 MNHEY, CDR2 SVGEGT. The CDR3 consists of 17 residues. Trimming at V came to 2 bases and at J to 7 bases, leaving 6 bases not matched to a gene. CDR3: CASSYPGLAGGPNEQFF. CDR3 bases: TGTGCCAGCAGTTACCCCGGACTAGCGGGAGGGCCTAATGAGCAGTTCTTC.

This clonotype has only a few counts. The V and J genes are TRBV7-9 and TRBJ2-3; D is ambiguous. V shed 5 bases and J shed 7 bases, with 10 bases lying between them. The germline gives CDR1 SEHNR, CDR2 FQNEAQ (reference sequence). This CDR3 spans 12 amino acids. CDR3 sequence: CASSDGVNTQYF. CDR3 nucleotide sequence: TGTGCCAGCAGCGACGGTGTTAATACGCAGTATTTT. The variable domain in full, completed from reference TRBV7-9 and TRBJ2-3, reads DTGVSQNPRHKITKRGQNVTFRCDPISEHNRLYWYRQTLGQGPEFLTYFQNEAQLEKSRLLSDRFSAERPKGSFSTLEIQRTEQGDSAMYLCASSDGVNTQYFGPGTRLTVL.

The table lists this clonotype with a few counts. The chain combines TRBV5-4 with TRBJ2-7, with 8 positions matching TRBD1. In germline, CDR1 is SGHNT, CDR2 YYREEE (reference sequence). The V and J ends lost 3 bases and 6 bases, in that order; junction bases with no gene match: 17. The CDR3 is 17 amino acids. CDR3 nucleotide sequence: TGTGCCAGCAGCTCATCCGCAGACAGGGGCCCCTCCCTCGAGCAGTACTTC. Its protein is CASSSSADRGPSLEQYF.

This clonotype was detected only a few times. The V gene is TRBV10-3, the J gene TRBJ2-3; a weak D match, TRBD2 (6 bases). Trimming pared 2 bases from V and 5 bases from J, leaving 8 bases between. Germline lookup yields CDR1 ENHRY and CDR2 SYGVKD. The CDR3 contains 13 residues. The CDR3 nucleotides read TGTGCCATCAGTGAGATTAGCGGAGATACGCAGTATTTT. Translation: CAISEISGDTQYF.

This clonotype has only a few counts. This chain joins TRBV12-3 or TRBV12-4 and TRBJ2-7, with TRBD2 matching 11 bases. After removal of 3 bases from V and 3 bases from J, the junction contained 7 bases not matched to a gene. The CDR3 totals 16 residues. The CDR3 is CASSLTGTSGHYEQYF. The DNA for the CDR3 is TGTGCCAGCAGTTTGACCGGGACTAGCGGTCACTACGAGCAGTACTTC.

V usage is TRBV3-1 and J usage is TRBJ1-6; D not resolved. The CDR3 runs to 13 residues. Trimming cost V 2 bases and J 7 bases, with 6 bases left between them. Germline-derived CDR1 and CDR2 are LGHDT and YNNKEL (reference sequence). CDR3 amino acids: CASSQNSNSPLHF. The CDR3 DNA sequence: TGTGCCAGCAGCCAAAACAGCAATTCACCCCTCCACTTT.

Worth noting for this clonotype: The junction does not match germline at one end; this may be a read error. The chain joins TRBV6-6 to TRBJ2-3; no clear D gene. Germline V gene lookup returns CDR1 MNHNY and CDR2 SVGAGI (reference sequence). The CDR3 contains 13 residues. In DNA, the CDR3 is TGTGCCAGCAGTTACTTCCCAGAAGATGCGCAGTATTTT. This codes for CASSYFPEDAQYF.

This clonotype was seen a few times. The V call is TRBV12-3 or TRBV12-4, the J call TRBJ2-7; 10 bases are a match to TRBD2. Trimming at V came to 1 base and at J to 3 bases, leaving 6 bases not matched to a gene. The CDR3 is 16 amino acids. CDR3 amino acids: CASSLGRLAGVYEQYF. In DNA, the CDR3 is TGTGCCAGCAGTTTAGGTCGGCTAGCGGGAGTCTACGAGCAGTACTTC.

The chain employs TRBV4-2 and TRBJ2-4; D uncertain. The CDR3 consists of 15 residues. Germline V gene sequence: CDR1 LGHNA, CDR2 YNFKEQ. The ends were cut back, 0 bases at V and 7 bases at J, with 13 bases in the middle. The DNA of the CDR3 is TGTGCCAGCAGCCAAGATTATGGTACAGCGAACATTCAGTACTTC. This translates into CASSQDYGTANIQYF.

The chain uses TRBV3-1 and TRBJ2-6; the match to TRBD1 covers 11 bases. From germline, CDR1 is LGHDT and CDR2 YNNKEL (reference sequence). V lost 4 bases to trimming and J lost 0 bases; unmatched junction nucleotides: 2. The CDR3 contains 17 residues. CDR3 nucleotides: TGTGCCAGCAGCCTAGGGACAGGGGGCTCTGGGGCCAACGTCCTGACTTTC. Protein: CASSLGTGGSGANVLTF.

This clonotype was seen a handful of times. CDR3 sequence reads: CASSFVSGPLTEAFF. CDR3 sequence (DNA): TGTGCCAGCAGCTTTGTGTCGGGACCCCTAACTGAAGCTTTCTTT. The V and J genes are TRBV12-3 or TRBV12-4 and TRBJ1-1; maybe TRBD1 (5 bases). This CDR3 has 15 residues. Trimming pared 6 bases from V and 5 bases from J, leaving 19 bases between.

The chain recombines TRBV7-2 with TRBJ2-3, with D possibly being TRBD2 (5 bases). Germline V gene data show CDR1 as SGHTA and CDR2 as FQGNSA. The CDR3 spans 15 residues. V shed 2 bases and J shed 6 bases, with 15 bases lying between them. CDR3 DNA: TGTGCCAGCAGCTTAACTAGTGGGTATTGGGATACGCAGTATTTT. It yields the protein CASSLTSGYWDTQYF.

This clonotype was counted only a few times. The chain uses TRBV27 and TRBJ1-5; 8 bases agree with TRBD1. Germline loops: CDR1 MNHEY, CDR2 SMNVEV (reference sequence). CDR3 length: 17 amino acids. The trim removed 8 bases at V and 4 bases at J, leaving 16 bases unmatched. For the CDR3, the DNA is TGTGCCAGCCAGGGGCTGACCGGGACAGGTGGGAATCAGCCCCAGCATTTT. It codes for CASQGLTGTGGNQPQHF.

The chain carries TRBV12-3 or TRBV12-4 and TRBJ2-7; 7 bases match TRBD2. The CDR3 is 14 residues long. V was clipped by 2 bases and J by 2 bases; unmatched bases: 3. CDR3 protein: CASSLSGTTYEQYF. Here the CDR3 DNA reads TGTGCCAGCAGTTTAAGCGGGACGACCTACGAGCAGTACTTC.

This clonotype was observed many times. This chain uses TRBV20-1 with TRBJ2-2, with TRBD1 matching 8 bases. Germline V gene sequence: CDR1 DFQATT, CDR2 SNEGSKA (reference sequence). CDR3 length equals 13 residues. CDR3 loop: CRGQGANTGELFF. The CDR3 DNA reads TGCAGAGGACAGGGAGCGAACACCGGGGAGCTGTTTTTT.

This clonotype was recorded a few times. CDR3 in DNA: TGCGCCAGCGGTTACGGGGGTGGCGAGCAGTACTTC. Protein sequence: CASGYGGGEQYF. The V gene is TRBV5-1, the J gene TRBJ2-7; tentative D call: TRBD2 (6 bases). CDR1 is SGHRS and CDR2 is YFSETQ in the germline V gene. This CDR3 region has 12 residues. V lost 7 bases to trimming and J lost 6 bases, with 14 bases between them. The variable domain in full, completed from reference TRBV5-1 and TRBJ2-7, reads KAGVTQTPRYLIKTRGQQVTLSCSPISGHRSVSWYQQTPGQGLQFLFEYFSETQRNKGNFPGRFSGRQFSNSRSEMNVSTLELGDSALYLCASGYGGGEQYFGPGTRLTVT.

This clonotype was detected ten times or more. This chain uses TRBV20-1 with TRBJ2-4, with D possibly being TRBD1 (6 bases). The germline V and J ends were trimmed by 1 base and 4 bases, with 11 bases remaining between them. CDR3 length equals 14 residues. Germline CDR1 and CDR2: DFQATT and SNEGSKA (reference sequence). The CDR3 region is CSARARTEKNIQYF. The CDR3 DNA reads as TGCAGTGCTAGAGCCAGGACAGAGAAAAACATTCAGTACTTC.

The sample holds a few counts of this clonotype. The V call is TRBV20-1, the J call TRBJ2-3; tentatively, D is TRBD1 (6 bases). This CDR3 is built from 16 residues. The V and J ends lost 6 bases and 2 bases respectively, with 21 bases between them. The germline V gene encodes CDR1 DFQATT and CDR2 SNEGSKA (reference sequence). In DNA, the CDR3 is TGCAGTGCCACCCTACCGGGACAAGGGTTCACAGATACGCAGTATTTT. Translated, it gives CSATLPGQGFTDTQYF.

This clonotype has more than one count but fewer than ten. V usage is TRBV7-2 and J usage is TRBJ2-4, with D possibly TRBD1 on 6 matching bases. The CDR3 is 15 residues long. Germline V gives CDR1 SGHTA, CDR2 FQGNSA. The V end lost 7 bases, the J end lost 1 base, and 14 bases lay between the germline ends. The CDR3: CASTQGDLAKNIQYF. The CDR3 DNA follows: TGTGCCAGCACACAGGGAGATCTTGCCAAAAACATTCAGTACTTC.

This clonotype was picked up a small number of times. This sequence joins TRBV7-2 and TRBJ2-1, with 7 bases identical to TRBD1. Germline lookup yields CDR1 SGHTA and CDR2 FQGNSA. The CDR3 runs to 12 residues. V was clipped by 4 bases and J by 9 bases; unmatched bases: 3. The CDR3 region has the DNA TGTGCCAGCAGCTCAACAGGGGTTGAGCAGTTCTTC. Translating gives CASSSTGVEQFF.

This clonotype has just a few counts. Its ends do not fully match the called genes, so a read error is possible. The CDR3 reads CASSLGLQGARNEQFF. CDR3 bases: TGTGCTAGCAGCTTAGGTTTACAGGGGGCGCGGAATGAGCAGTTCTTC. The chain carries TRBV7-7 and TRBJ2-1; 9 bases fit TRBD1. Germline V lookup: CDR1 SSHAT, CDR2 FNYEAQ (reference sequence). The CDR3 totals 16 residues.

Turning to this clonotype: The junction does not match germline at one end; this may be a read error. The chain links TRBV28 to TRBJ2-7; D not certain. The CDR3 is made up of 14 amino acids. Germline CDR1 and CDR2: MDHEN and SYDVKM. This CDR3 reads CASSLPGPLYEQCF. The CDR3 nucleotides are TGTGCCAGCAGTTTACCCGGACCACTTTACGAGCAGTGCTTC.

This clonotype has ten or more counts. The chain carries TRBV6-1 and TRBJ2-3; 16 bases agree with TRBD2. Per the germline V gene, CDR1 is MNHNS and CDR2 is SASEGT. V shed 5 bases, J shed 0 bases, and the junction held 5 bases outside the gene matches. This CDR3 has 18 amino acids. The CDR3 DNA reads as TGTGCCAGCAGTAAGGGACTAGCGGGAGGGCGAAGCACAGATACGCAGTATTTT. It is translated as CASSKGLAGGRSTDTQYF.

This clonotype was recorded a few times. The J gene is TRBJ2-7, the V gene TRBV11-2; the D is unclear. The length of the CDR3 is 12 residues. Germline-derived CDR1 and CDR2 are SGHAT and FQNNGV. V was shortened by 5 bases and J by 5 bases, with 10 bases between the two germline ends. CDR3 amino acids: CASSPFQDEQYF. The CDR3 DNA reads as TGTGCCAGCAGCCCGTTTCAGGACGAGCAGTACTTC. The variable domain in full, completed from reference TRBV11-2 and TRBJ2-7, reads EAGVAQSPRYKIIEKRQSVAFWCNPISGHATLYWYQQILGQGPKLLIQFQNNGVVDDSQLPKDRFSAERLKGVDSTLKIQPAKLEDSAVYLCASSPFQDEQYFGPGTRLTVT.

CDR3 amino acids: CRTGTGNHEQYF. CDR3 in DNA: TGCAGAACCGGGACAGGGAATCACGAGCAGTACTTC. The rearrangement links TRBV20-1 to TRBJ2-7; TRBD1 matches at 9 bases. The CDR3 covers 12 residues. Germline assignment: CDR1 DFQATT and CDR2 SNEGSKA (reference sequence).